This T cell receptor (beta chain) was observed in a study of T cell repertoires in cytomegalovirus infection. Study as a whole: Used in the study were CMV epitopes, some recently identified and HLA-C-restricted, others well-studied and HLA-B-restricted.

V lost 10 bases to trimming and J lost 1 base, with 9 bases between them. This CDR3 spans 12 amino acids. CDR1 is KGHDR, CDR2 SFDVKD, per germline. A word on this clonotype: As yet, its antigen is unknown.

TCRdb reprocessed the reads with MiXCR, giving one entry per CDR3 protein. The repertoire holds some 940,000 distinct CDR3 sequences, with approximately 31% as singletons. Findings and caveats of the study: Summed public TCR beta family frequency identified CMV carriers bearing the relevant HLA. HLA-C-restricted CMV clonotypes gave the most frequent clonotype in two of eight donors.

Sequencing used cultured CD8+ T cells from PBMCs, obtained from culture after CMV antigen stimulation. The receptor was isolated from a human donor in good health (CMV status not recorded). Some clones in this sample may be carry-over from other donors' samples. The chain is built from TRBV24-1 and TRBJ2-5; D remains ambiguous. This CDR3 is CATDSGQETQYF. The CDR3 DNA follows: TGTGCCACTGATAGTGGCCAAGAGACCCAGTACTTC.